This T cell receptor beta chain was observed in a study of T cell responses to AZD1222 COVID-19 vaccine. Generated by immunoSEQ multiplex PCR, the TCRdb table keeps only in-frame clones and is missing some. Here the sample spans around 150,000 clones, 90% to 95% being singletons. This CDR3 region has 15 residues. V dropped 5 bases and J dropped 3; count of bases not matched to a gene: 7. Germline CDR1 reads MNHEY; CDR2 reads SMNVEV (reference sequence). The material was peripheral blood, obtained on day 0 of AZD1222 vaccination. This receptor was identified in an adult in good health. The chain couples TRBV27 to TRBJ1-1; the match to TRBD1 covers 9 bases. The chain's CDR3 is CASSLQGARYTEAFF. CDR3 in DNA: TGTGCCAGCAGTCTACAGGGGGCCCGGTACACTGAAGCTTTCTTT.